The 8 T cell receptor beta chains listed next were all sequenced from one sample in a study of cytotoxic CD8 clonotypes in ibrutinib-treated CLL. TCRdb's copy holds only in-frame clones and misses some; the assay was immunoSEQ multiplex PCR. The sample gives some 30,000 clones, about 78% of which show up once; 51% is in the top ten. Sequencing used PBMCs, obtained after 36 months of ibrutinib treatment. The receptor set was obtained from a human donor with chronic lymphocytic leukemia.

This chain uses TRBV11-1 with TRBJ2-7; 8 bases are shared with TRBD2. Per the germline V gene, CDR1 is SGHAT and CDR2 is FQDESV (reference sequence). V lost 4 bases and J lost 2; bases outside the gene matches: 7. The CDR3 spans 15 residues. CDR3 protein: CASSSGGGPTYEQYF. CDR3 coding DNA: TGTGCCAGCAGCTCAGGCGGGGGGCCCACCTACGAGCAGTACTTC. The whole variable domain, remainder taken from reference TRBV11-1 and TRBJ2-7, is EAEVAQSPRYKITEKSQAVAFWCDPISGHATLYWYRQILGQGPELLVQFQDESVVDDSQLPKDRFSAERLKGVDSTLKIQPAELGDSAMYLCASSSGGGPTYEQYFGPGTRLTVT.

J is TRBJ1-5 and V is TRBV19, with D possibly TRBD1 on 6 matching bases. The CDR3 has 14 amino acids. V was trimmed by 6 bases and J by 4 bases, leaving 13 bases between them. Germline CDR1 and CDR2: LNHDA and SQIVND (reference sequence). The CDR3 sequence: CASRGAGLNQPQHF. For the CDR3, the DNA is TGTGCCAGTAGGGGGGCAGGGCTGAATCAGCCCCAGCATTTT.

This chain joins TRBV19 and TRBJ1-3, with D maybe TRBD1 (5 bases). The CDR3 length is 15 residues. V shed 4 bases and J shed 3 bases, with 13 bases lying between them. Germline CDR1 LNHDA, CDR2 SQIVND (reference sequence). CDR3 residues: CASSTEGTNGNTIYF. The CDR3 DNA reads as TGTGCCAGTAGTACTGAGGGGACGAATGGAAACACCATATATTTT.

This chain links TRBV27 with TRBJ2-7; D uncertain. Trimming left V 3 bases short and J 3 bases short, with 6 bases between. The CDR3 totals 12 residues. Per the germline V gene, CDR1 is MNHEY and CDR2 is SMNVEV (reference sequence). The CDR3 nucleotides read TGTGCCAGCAGTTTTAAGGGCTACGAGCAGTACTTC. Translated: CASSFKGYEQYF.

The CDR3 protein is CASGESDEQYF. CDR3 DNA: TGTGCCAGCGGGGAGTCCGACGAGCAGTACTTC. The chain employs TRBV9 and TRBJ2-7; D is perhaps TRBD2 (5 bases). The V gene's germline CDR1 is SGDLS and CDR2 YYNGEE. V lost 7 bases and J lost 5, with 10 bases in between. CDR3 length equals 11 residues.

CDR3 DNA sequence: TGTGCCTCCCGGACAGTCGACTATGGCTACACCTTC. It codes for CASRTVDYGYTF. V is TRBV4-2 and J is TRBJ1-2; D possibly corresponds to TRBD1 (6 bases). V lost 11 bases and J lost 3, with 13 bases in between. The CDR3 spans 12 residues. Germline CDR1 LGHNA, CDR2 YNFKEQ.

The chain links TRBV5-1 to TRBJ1-1; no firm D call. CDR1 is SGHRS and CDR2 is YFSETQ in the germline V gene. CDR3 length: 15 amino acids. V was cut by 1 base and J by 3 bases, with 13 bases left in between. CDR3 coding DNA: TGCGCCAGCAGCTTGCCTAGAGGGCCGGACACTGAAGCTTTCTTT. Translated, it gives CASSLPRGPDTEAFF.

The rearrangement uses TRBV14 and TRBJ1-1, with D unresolved. CDR1 is SGHDN, CDR2 FVKESK, per germline. Trimming shortened V by 1 base and J by 3 bases, and 15 bases separated the two germline ends. The CDR3 runs to 16 residues. The CDR3 bases are TGTGCCAGCAGCCAAGTACGGATAGGGTGGGACACTGAAGCTTTCTTT. Its translation: CASSQVRIGWDTEAFF.